Sequencing of this TCR beta chain was carried out in a study of T cells in Graves' hyperthyroidism and ophthalmopathy (dated by TCRdb to about 2019). About the investigation overall: Peripheral blood was sampled at the time of initial diagnosis, prior to any treatment. A discovery cohort of fewer than 110 patients, roughly 45 with Graves' ophthalmopathy and 57 with stable Graves' hyperthyroidism, was used to find distinguishing TCR V-J signatures. An independent validation cohort of about 20 hyperthyroidism patients and approximately 16 patients who later progressed to ophthalmopathy tested prospective prediction of ophthalmopathy. The 100 or so discovery patients were divided at random into training and test sets in a 7:3 ratio. In addition, the study compared T-cell repertoires in thyroid tissue and in blood from several Graves' hyperthyroidism patients. After blood sampling, hyperthyroidism patients were treated with methimazole at a starting dose of 30 mg daily, and ophthalmopathy patients were treated with high-dose intravenous methylprednisolone. The paper describes TCR Vbeta CDR3 sequencing of 135 peripheral blood samples, made up of 43 ophthalmopathy patients, 70 to 75 hyperthyroidism patients and approximately 17 progressor patients. General findings and caveats noted by the study authors: Most expanded thyroid clonotypes (frequency above 0.001) were also detected in blood, suggesting blood repertoires may reflect thyroid immune responses. In validation, progression to ophthalmopathy was predicted by the model with 70.59% sensitivity and under 85% specificity, a median of about 6.4 months before onset. Sample size was not statistically predetermined, and investigators were not blinded to group allocation. In cross-validation, a model built on a 13 V-J signature told ophthalmopathy apart from stable hyperthyroidism with approximately 91% sensitivity and about 81% specificity, and in testing the same model reached 80%/75%.

Trimming removed 6 bases from V and 3 bases from J; the gene matches leave 3 bases unexplained. Reading from cysteine to phenylalanine, the CDR3 counts 15 amino acids. CDR3 DNA only is kept here, 45 bases in frame from base 1. Reading the germline V gene gives CDR1 WSHSY and CDR2 SAAADI. Ophthalmopathy patients had moderately to severely active disease, Clinical Activity Score of at least 3, NOSPECS grade of at least 4, and duration under 3 months. Patients with uncontrolled infections, other autoimmune diseases, pregnancy or lactation were excluded. Diagnoses were established on the basis of clinical symptoms, serum thyroxine and TRAb, thyroid ultrasound, and orbital computed tomography. PBMCs were isolated from about 10 ml of fresh peripheral blood by Ficoll-Paque density gradient centrifugation. Total RNA was extracted with Trizol reagent, and quality was checked on an Agilent 2100 Bioanalyzer.

The TCR beta CDR3 regions were amplified from RNA transcripts. The TCR CDR3 was subjected to a first round of RT-PCR using the HTBI primer set and the Qiagen OneStep RT-PCR kit. A second multiplex PCR round built the libraries, followed by size selection and purification. The libraries were sequenced on an Illumina HiSeq2000 using paired-end 100 bp reads. In the paper's pipeline: SOAPnuke was used to process the raw data, removing reads that contained adapters or uncalled bases, had a mean Phred below 15, or lacked an exact match to the constant primer or identifier. High-quality paired reads were merged with COPE v1.2.5, and unique nucleotide sequences were defined as clonotypes. MiTCR v1.1 was used to align the clonotypes against IMGT TRBV, TRBD and TRBJ reference segments. The analysis was restricted to V-J combinations with a frequency above 0.0001, which together covered 99% to 99.2% of the repertoires. The TCS score was defined as F50 (clonal expansion) divided by E x V (chaos), with BLOSUM62-based TCRdist calculated between CDR3 peptides within each V-J. Welch's t-statistics and random forest reduced fewer than 600 V-J features to 13, which were used in a naive Bayes classifier (R e1071). Using fastp trimming at Q25 and MiXCR clonotype assembly, TCRdb reanalyzed the public sequencing data and kept in-frame beta chains. Here each entry gathers all rows of one CDR3 protein and keeps the most common genes and DNA. TCRdb's processing, not the authors', yielded these V and J calls. The sample yields about 410,000 distinct CDR3 sequences; roughly 14% were counted once. Clones ranked in the top ten supply less than 15% of the sample.

In its sample, this clonotype was seen a few times. Its antigen is still unknown. No much larger clone exists at a distance of one base, and base qualities are not known. This chain is built from TRBV10-2 and TRBJ2-2; the junction holds 11 bases that match TRBD2. The receptor was isolated from a man between 18 and 29 years old with Graves' ophthalmopathy. Input material: blood. Here is the DNA: TGCGCCAGCAGCCTAGCGGGAGGCGACACCGGGGAGCTGTTTTTT. This yields the protein CASSLAGGDTGELFF.